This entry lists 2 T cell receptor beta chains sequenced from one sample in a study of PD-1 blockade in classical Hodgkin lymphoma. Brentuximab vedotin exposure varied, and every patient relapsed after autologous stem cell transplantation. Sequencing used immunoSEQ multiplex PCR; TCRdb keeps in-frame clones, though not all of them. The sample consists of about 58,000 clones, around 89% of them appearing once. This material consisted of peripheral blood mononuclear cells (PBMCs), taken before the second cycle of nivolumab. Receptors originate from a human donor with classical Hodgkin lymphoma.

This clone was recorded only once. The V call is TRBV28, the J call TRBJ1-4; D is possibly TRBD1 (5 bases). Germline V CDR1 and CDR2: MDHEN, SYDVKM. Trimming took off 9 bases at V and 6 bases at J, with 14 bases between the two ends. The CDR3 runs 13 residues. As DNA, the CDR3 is TGTGCCAGGACAGCAGCCGGGGATGAAAAACTGTTTTTT. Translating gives CARTAAGDEKLFF.

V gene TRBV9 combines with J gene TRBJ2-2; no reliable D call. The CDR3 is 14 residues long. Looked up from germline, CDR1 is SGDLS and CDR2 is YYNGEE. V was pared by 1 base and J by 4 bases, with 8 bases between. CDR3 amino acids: CASSVTTATGELFF. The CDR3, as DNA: TGTGCCAGCAGCGTAACCACTGCCACCGGGGAGCTGTTTTTT. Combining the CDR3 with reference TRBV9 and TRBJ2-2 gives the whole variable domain DSGVTQTPKHLITATGQRVTLRCSPRSGDLSVYWYQQSLDQGLQFLIQYYNGEERAKGNILERFSAQQFPDLHSELNLSSLELGDSALYFCASSVTTATGELFFGEGSRLTVL.